This entry features one T cell receptor (beta chain) sequence. This specimen comes from a study of blood T cell repertoires in COVID-19. Study information: Sites in the United States, Italy and Spain provided acute and convalescent COVID-19 samples.

In germline, CDR1 is LGHNA, CDR2 YNFKEQ. CDR3 length: 17 residues. The V gene end was trimmed by 4 bases and the J gene end by 2 bases; junction bases not matched to a gene: 12. Authors' data handling: Estimated nucleated cell counts came from reference gene primer amplification. Here immunoSEQ multiplex PCR was the method, and the copy in TCRdb shows in-frame clones only, minus some. That table supplies the V and J calls and clone size; D and trimming were determined from the DNA. Altogether roughly 29,000 clones are present, roughly four fifths being singletons, with the ten largest covering 25%. Sequenced material: peripheral blood. The sequence was collected from a man between 65 and 80 years old with active COVID-19. V and J are TRBV4-2 and TRBJ2-3; TRBD2 agrees at 7 bases. The CDR3: CASSPQYSSGTTDTQYF. The CDR3 coding sequence is TGTGCCAGCAGCCCACAATATTCTAGCGGCACCACAGATACGCAGTATTTT.